These T cell receptor beta chains were read from a single sample in a study of CD8 T cells in ankylosing spondylitis. Each CDR3 protein is one row after TCRdb ran MiXCR on the 5' RACE reads. The sample shows roughly 130,000 distinct CDR3 sequences, approximately 8.4% of them seen only once. Sequenced material: synovial fluid, either unsorted or a sorted T cell fraction (not recorded which). The origin of the receptors is a male donor with ankylosing spondylitis. The CDR3 runs from the conserved cysteine through the conserved F or W. The D gene is left open where the match is weak. Only part of the rows carry a size: once, few, many, or a class if the clone is expanded.

CASSFPPSEQYF	TGTGCCAGCAGCTTTCCCCCCTCCGAGCAGTACTTC	12	-	-	TRBV7-8	TRBJ2-7
CASSLDRVLRGQYF	TGTGCCAGCAGCTTGGACAGGGTCCTACGAGGGCAGTACTTC	14	-	-	TRBV5-5	TRBJ2-7
CASSLVAGEQYF	TGCGCCAGCAGCTTGGTGGCAGGGGAGCAGTACTTC	12	many	-	TRBV5-1	TRBJ2-7
CASSLEGTDLNTEAFF	TGTGCCAGCAGCTTAGAGGGGACAGACCTGAACACTGAAGCTTTCTTT	16	many	TRBD1	TRBV7-2	TRBJ1-1
CASSFWTGGQEKLFF	TGTGCCAGCAGCTTTTGGACAGGGGGCCAAGAAAAACTGTTTTTT	15	many	TRBD1	TRBV7-9	TRBJ1-4
CASSPPSGVSTDTQYF	TGCGCCAGCAGCCCGCCGTCGGGGGTTAGCACAGATACGCAGTATTTT	16	few	-	TRBV5-1	TRBJ2-3
CASSRAGGNDYGYTF	TGTGCCAGCAGCCGGGCGGGAGGGAACGACTATGGCTACACCTTC	15	few	-	TRBV4-2	TRBJ1-2
CASSPDRRETQYF	TGCGCCAGCAGCCCGGACAGAAGAGAGACCCAGTACTTC	13	few	-	TRBV5-1	TRBJ2-5
CASSLARFRETQYF	TGTGCCAGCAGCTTGGCCAGGTTCAGGGAGACCCAGTACTTC	14	few	-	TRBV5-8	TRBJ2-5
CASSYSGQNTDTQYF	TGTGCCAGCAGTTACTCGGGACAGAACACAGATACGCAGTATTTT	15	-	TRBD1	TRBV6-5	TRBJ2-3
CASSLVTASIGELFF	TGTGCCAGCAGCTTAGTGACAGCTTCTATTGGGGAGCTGTTTTTT	15	-	-	TRBV7-2	TRBJ2-2
CASSQERGPYEQYF	TGTGCCAGCAGCCAAGAACGGGGGCCCTACGAGCAGTACTTC	14	few	-	TRBV4-2	TRBJ2-7
CASSFSWAYEQYF	TGCGCCAGCAGCTTTAGCTGGGCCTACGAGCAGTACTTC	13	-	-	TRBV5-1	TRBJ2-7
CASSLPVGNEQFF	TGTGCCAGCAGTTTGCCCGTCGGCAATGAGCAGTTCTTC	13	-	-	TRBV27	TRBJ2-1
CSAGPGGFSTDTQYF	TGCAGTGCTGGTCCAGGGGGCTTTAGCACAGATACGCAGTATTTT	15	few	TRBD1	TRBV20-1	TRBJ2-3
CSALGEPHQPQHF	TGCAGTGCTCTCGGGGAACCACATCAGCCCCAGCATTTT	13	few	-	TRBV20-1	TRBJ1-5
CSASPRTGTQETQYF	TGCAGTGCTAGCCCGAGGACAGGAACCCAAGAGACCCAGTACTTC	15	many	TRBD1	TRBV20-1	TRBJ2-5
CASSLEGTAAFGYTF	TGTGCCAGCAGCCTCGAGGGGACGGCGGCGTTTGGCTACACCTTC	15	many	-	TRBV7-9	TRBJ1-2
CASSQDGGAGANVLTF	TGCGCCAGCAGCCAAGATGGGGGCGCTGGGGCCAACGTCCTGACTTTC	16	-	-	TRBV4-3	TRBJ2-6
CASSLLSVPGELFF	TGCGCCAGCAGCTTGCTCTCCGTTCCCGGGGAGCTGTTTTTT	14	many	-	TRBV5-1	TRBJ2-2
CATSDLREDGINEQFF	TGTGCCACCAGTGATTTGCGGGAGGACGGGATCAATGAGCAGTTCTTC	16	few	TRBD2	TRBV24-1	TRBJ2-1
CASSIGTSPQQYF	TGTGCCAGCAGCATTGGGACTTCCCCTCAGCAGTACTTC	13	many	-	TRBV9	TRBJ2-7
CASSYSASLLAKNIQYF	TGTGCCAGCAGTTACTCCGCGAGCCTACTAGCCAAAAACATTCAGTACTTC	17	many	-	TRBV6-5	TRBJ2-4
CASSEFWELFF	TGTGCCAGCAGTGAGTTTTGGGAGCTGTTTTTT	11	many	-	TRBV25-1	TRBJ2-2
CSVTGLAGSYEQYF	TGCAGCGTCACCGGACTAGCGGGGTCCTACGAGCAGTACTTC	14	many	TRBD2	TRBV29-1	TRBJ2-7
CASSPRQGRETQYF	TGTGCCAGCAGCCCCAGACAGGGAAGAGAGACCCAGTACTTC	14	many	TRBD1	TRBV7-2	TRBJ2-5
CASSLTLGQGYGYTF	TGTGCCAGCAGTTTGACGTTGGGGCAGGGATATGGCTACACCTTC	15	many	-	TRBV28	TRBJ1-2